A selection of T cell receptor beta chains follows, all from one sample in a study of Ad26.COV2.S vaccination and SARS-CoV-2 variants. Using immunoSEQ multiplex PCR, the repertoire was profiled, and TCRdb retains in-frame clones only, with some absent. The sample has over 350,000 clones; approximately 86% are singletons. This specimen consisted of peripheral blood, obtained in a trial of Ad26.COV2.S vaccine versus placebo. These TCRs come from a person between 18 and 59 years old who received the Ad26.COV2.S COVID-19 vaccine or a placebo. CDR3s include the opening cysteine and the closing phenylalanine or tryptophan. The order of the fields is J gene, V gene, D gene, clone size, CDR3 protein, CDR3 DNA. A D gene is named only where the DNA matches it firmly. Some rows have no size entry. The others give once, few or many, or a class for an expanded clone.

TRBJ1-2 TRBV3-1/TRBV3-2 . . CASSQDNRIYGYTF TGTGCCAGCAGCCAAGATAACAGAATCTATGGCTACACCTTC
TRBJ1-1 TRBV7-2 . . CASSSGPLGTEAFF TGTGCCAGCAGCTCGGGGCCCCTGGGCACTGAAGCTTTCTTT
TRBJ1-2 TRBV30 TRBD1 . CAWSRGSYGYTF TGTGCCTGGAGCAGGGGGAGCTATGGCTACACCTTC
TRBJ1-2 TRBV5-1 TRBD1 . CASSPETGGADGYTF TGCGCCAGCAGCCCGGAGACAGGGGGCGCGGATGGCTACACCTTC
TRBJ1-1 TRBV29-1 . . CSVENRANYTEAFF TGCAGCGTTGAGAACAGGGCAAACTACACTGAAGCTTTCTTT
TRBJ1-5 TRBV2 . . CASSEQGGEGQPQHF TGTGCCAGCAGTGAACAGGGTGGAGAAGGTCAGCCCCAGCATTTT
TRBJ2-1 TRBV19 TRBD2 . CASSIKGSGGYYNEQFF TGTGCCAGTAGTATAAAAGGTAGCGGGGGGTACTACAATGAGCAGTTCTTC
TRBJ1-1 TRBV5-1 . . CASSLSTETNTEAFF TGCGCCAGCAGCTTGTCGACAGAGACTAACACTGAAGCTTTCTTT
TRBJ2-7 TRBV6-5 . . CASSYGAPLYEQYF TGTGCCAGCAGTTACGGGGCCCCCCTATACGAGCAGTACTTC
TRBJ2-7 TRBV29-1 TRBD1 . CSVAHQGQSYEQYF TGCAGCGTTGCCCACCAGGGACAGTCCTACGAGCAGTACTTC
TRBJ2-1 TRBV7-2 . . CASSLALVYEQFF TGTGCCAGCAGCTTAGCTCTAGTGTATGAGCAGTTCTTC
TRBJ2-3 TRBV7-2 . . CASSRDMGADTQYF TGTGCCAGCAGTCGGGACATGGGGGCAGATACGCAGTATTTT
TRBJ1-1 TRBV7-6 TRBD1 once CASSPDRGNTEAFF TGTGCCAGCAGCCCTGACAGGGGGAACACTGAAGCTTTCTTT
TRBJ1-6 TRBV15 . once CATSRDIGEGSPLHF TGTGCCACCAGCAGAGATATTGGGGAAGGCTCACCCCTCCACTTT
TRBJ2-2 TRBV27 TRBD1 . CASSPGQVGTGELFF TGTGCCAGCAGCCCGGGACAGGTTGGCACCGGGGAGCTGTTTTTT
TRBJ1-3 TRBV10-1 . . CASSDGGFAGNTIYF TGCGCCAGCAGTGATGGGGGATTCGCTGGAAACACCATATATTTT
TRBJ2-1 TRBV27 . . CASSAGQHYNEQFF TGTGCCAGCAGCGCGGGACAGCACTACAATGAGCAGTTCTTC
TRBJ2-1 TRBV2 TRBD2 . CASSDSERGGWDEQFF TGTGCCAGCAGTGATTCTGAGCGGGGGGGCTGGGATGAGCAGTTCTTC
TRBJ1-4 TRBV7-9 . once CASSLGDGPNEKLFF TGTGCCAGCAGCTTGGGGGACGGACCTAATGAAAAACTGTTTTTT
TRBJ2-5 TRBV4-2 . . CASSQVWRAQETQYF TGTGCCAGCAGCCAAGTGTGGCGGGCACAAGAGACCCAGTACTTC
TRBJ1-1 TRBV7-2 . . CASSLEENLGGTEAFF TGTGCCAGCAGCCTCGAGGAAAACCTGGGGGGCACTGAAGCTTTCTTT
TRBJ1-1 TRBV7-9 . . CASSLTGGTEAFF TGTGCCAGCAGCTTAACGGGGGGGACTGAAGCTTTCTTT
TRBJ1-2 TRBV19 . . CASPGPGSDGYTF TGTGCCTCTCCCGGTCCGGGGTCAGATGGCTACACCTTC
TRBJ1-1 TRBV6-2/TRBV6-3 . . CASSYLNTEAFF TGTGCCAGCAGTTACCTGAACACTGAAGCTTTCTTT
TRBJ1-1 TRBV7-2 TRBD1 . CASSLVGGRTEAFF TGTGCCAGCAGCTTAGTAGGGGGCCGCACTGAAGCTTTCTTT
TRBJ2-2 TRBV27 . . CASSFPGTGELFF TGTGCCAGCAGTTTCCCCGGTACCGGGGAGCTGTTTTTT
TRBJ1-1 TRBV5-1 . . CASSLEAGEAFF TGCGCCAGCAGCTTGGAGGCGGGTGAAGCTTTCTTT
TRBJ1-3 TRBV7-9 TRBD1 . CASSPTGGADGNTIYF TGTGCCAGCAGCCCCACAGGGGGCGCAGATGGAAACACCATATATTTT
TRBJ1-1 TRBV6-5 TRBD1 . CASTQTVGTGEAFF TGTGCCAGCACTCAAACGGTTGGGACAGGGGAAGCTTTCTTT
TRBJ2-5 TRBV11-2 . . CASSHNSGYGETQYF TGTGCCAGCAGCCATAATTCGGGATATGGGGAGACCCAGTACTTC
TRBJ1-2 TRBV10-3 . . CAISGTANYGYTF TGTGCCATCAGTGGGACAGCTAACTATGGCTACACCTTC
TRBJ2-7 TRBV5-6 . once CASSPGAPSRYEQYF TGTGCCAGCAGCCCCGGGGCGCCCTCCCGCTACGAGCAGTACTTC
TRBJ2-1 TRBV25-1 . . CASSALRVHNEQFF TGTGCCAGCAGTGCCTTGCGGGTCCACAATGAGCAGTTCTTC
TRBJ1-2 TRBV5-1 . . CASSPDRNYGYTF TGCGCCAGCAGCCCAGACAGGAACTATGGCTACACCTTC
TRBJ1-1 TRBV19 . few CASSIPRRTEAFF TGTGCCAGTAGTATCCCGCGGCGGACTGAAGCTTTCTTT
TRBJ1-2 TRBV12-3/TRBV12-4 . . CASSFDSTYGYTF TGTGCCAGCAGTTTCGACAGCACCTATGGCTACACCTTC
TRBJ1-1 TRBV12-3/TRBV12-4 . . CASRHDRSPEAFF TGTGCCAGCAGACATGACAGGTCCCCTGAAGCTTTCTTT